The TCR beta chain described here comes from a study of immune cell composition in non-small cell lung cancer (TCRdb year 2017). Regarding the study in general: Histologic subtype was assigned using H&E plus p63, CK5, Napsin A and TTF-1 immunohistochemistry, mainly lung adenocarcinoma or squamous cell carcinoma. TCR-beta sequencing (Adaptive Biotechnologies) was performed on 32 to 35 paired NSCLC tumour and non-adjacent lung specimens plus 26 tumour-only specimens. For supplementary cohort #1, made up of about nine lung adenocarcinoma cases, paired tumour/lung TCR-beta sequencing was done and TIL populations were generated so that tumour reactivity could be assessed. Four tumour specimens that had TCR-beta data belonged to rare histological subtypes and were left out of the subtype comparisons.

This clone was detected once. The specificity of this receptor is unknown. It has no much larger one-base neighbor in the sample; base qualities were not kept. A two-step multiplex PCR was used to amplify TCR-beta CDR3 regions from genomic DNA, and Illumina-compatible adaptors were added in the second step. As a commercial immunoSEQ service, TCR-beta immunosequencing was carried out on an Illumina platform. The authors processed their data as follows. Repertoires were described by productive clonality and by Top 10 Clones, which is the percentage of T-cell templates coming from the ten most frequent sequences. Values of productive clonality ranged from 0 to 1, with a monoclonal population indicated by a value of 1. Sequences comprising at least 0.1% of tumour T-cell templates but absent from matched non-adjacent lung were defined as tumour-associated clones and were identified via log10 scatter plots. Two-group comparisons used Student's t-tests, stages used ANOVA, and relationships used linear regression, analysed in GraphPad Prism7 and R. The table comes from immuneACCESS by way of TCRdb, which keeps in-frame sequences with V and J called. Part of the clones is missing from these tables; in studies checked, under half for an unresolved V gene and the rest for unknown reasons. From that table come the V and J calls and clone size; the DNA was used to work out D and trimming. This sample is represented by about 4,900 clones; 55% to 80% of them were singletons. The top ten clones comprise roughly 13% of the sample.

Study-wide findings and limitations: Across around 10 adenocarcinoma cases, the maximal tumour-associated clone frequency showed a strong correlation with TIL tumour reactivity, but overall clonality showed no such correlation. Tumour-associated clones >0.5% were found in nearly half of NSCLC cases, namely in around 33% of adenocarcinomas versus 75% of squamous carcinomas. The reactivity cohort contained only approximately ten cases, and the tumour-reactive clones were not shown to have sequences in common with the dominant in vivo tumour-associated clones. Smoking pack-years did not significantly correlate with tumour TCR-beta clonality.

From the cysteine up to the phenylalanine, the CDR3 has a length of 17 residues. Solely the CDR3 DNA is kept, with 51 bases framed from the first base. CDR1 SGHRS and CDR2 YFSETQ are derived from the germline V gene. At the junction V is shortened by 5 bases and J by 0 bases; bases outside the gene matches: 8. Normal lung samples came from the same patient and consisted of non-adjacent lung tissue collected as far from the tumour as possible, at a distance of at least 3 cm. Genomic DNA was extracted with the QIAamp DNA kit from frozen aliquots of unsorted single-cell suspensions. Tissues were received within 2 hours of resection and were immediately processed into single-cell suspensions. Tissue was broken up mechanically, digested enzymatically with DNase I, collagenase I and hyaluronidase for roughly 32 minutes at 37 degrees C, and then filtered and RBC-lysed.

The source of this sequence is a human donor with non-small cell lung cancer. The chain is encoded by TRBV5-1 joined to TRBJ2-3, with 11 bases in between that match TRBD2. The sequencing sample was made of non-adjacent lung tissue. The CDR3 region reads CASRWPLAGGSTDTQYF. The bases are TGCGCCAGCAGATGGCCCCTAGCGGGGGGTAGCACAGATACGCAGTATTTT.